This TCR beta chain came from a study of blood T cell repertoires in COVID-19. Assignments of participants to cohorts depended upon their own reported clinical history. No more than 2 weeks before study entry, exposed participants had met a case of COVID-19. Germline V lookup: CDR1 SGHRS, CDR2 YFSETQ. The CDR3 extends over 15 amino acids. Trimming took off 0 bases at V and 6 bases at J, with 13 bases between the two ends. Clones were read by immunoSEQ multiplex PCR, and TCRdb kept only the in-frame ones, dropping some. The repertoire holds 200,000 to 250,000 clones, with 80% to 90% as singletons. The chain employs TRBV5-1 and TRBJ2-4, with D tentatively TRBD2 (5 bases). Specimen: PBMCs or T cells enriched from blood (not recorded which). This sequence originates from a woman aged 30 to 39 who had been exposed to COVID-19. The CDR3 bases are TGCGCCAGCAGCTTGGTCGGGGATTGGAGAAACATTCAGTACTTC. Translation: CASSLVGDWRNIQYF.